These 15 T cell receptor beta chains share one sample of origin, sequenced in a study of blood T cell repertoires in COVID-19. Sequenced by immunoSEQ multiplex PCR; TCRdb stores in-frame clones only, minus some. The sample has approximately 350,000 clones, over 80% seen once. The source material was PBMCs or T cells enriched from blood (not recorded which). The receptors were sampled from a woman in her fifties or sixties who had recovered from COVID-19.

The V and J genes are TRBV19 and TRBJ2-7; the match to TRBD1 covers 9 bases. There are 13 residues in the CDR3. The junction had 9 bases not matched to a gene; V was cut back by 6 bases and J by 9 bases. Germline CDR1 reads LNHDA; CDR2 reads SQIVND (reference sequence). CDR3 region: CASRGDRATLQYF. The CDR3 DNA reads TGTGCCAGTAGAGGGGACAGGGCGACCTTGCAGTACTTC.

The chain employs TRBV7-2 and TRBJ1-4; 7 bases match TRBD1. The CDR3 totals 17 residues. CDR1 and CDR2 from the germline V gene are SGHTA and FQGNSA. With V trimmed by 1 base and J by 4 bases, 9 bases remained unmatched. The CDR3 DNA sequence: TGTGCCAGCAGCTTAGTCGCTAGGGGACAGCTTAATGAAAAACTGTTTTTT. Protein product: CASSLVARGQLNEKLFF.

V and J are TRBV5-1 and TRBJ2-1, with D possibly TRBD2 on 5 matching bases. Germline V CDR1 and CDR2: SGHRS, YFSETQ. The ends were cut back, 0 bases at V and 0 bases at J, with 7 bases in the middle. This CDR3 is 15 amino acids long. This CDR3 reads CASSLGGNSYNEQFF. The CDR3 DNA is TGCGCCAGCAGCTTGGGAGGGAACTCCTACAATGAGCAGTTCTTC.

This CDR3 is CASSSNRGQIKGYTF. The CDR3, as DNA: TGTGCCAGCAGCTCGAATAGGGGACAAATTAAAGGCTACACCTTC. The genes are TRBV7-9 and TRBJ1-2, with D possibly TRBD1 on 6 matching bases. Germline V gene sequence: CDR1 SEHNR, CDR2 FQNEAQ (reference sequence). V was clipped by 4 bases and J by 8 bases, with 20 bases between them. This CDR3 comprises 15 residues.

This clone was found a few times. The rearrangement joins TRBV19 to TRBJ1-5; TRBD1 is a possible D gene (5 bases). Germline V gene sequence: CDR1 LNHDA, CDR2 SQIVND (reference sequence). The ends were cut back, 5 bases at V and 4 bases at J, with 21 bases in the middle. This CDR3 comprises 17 residues. The chain's CDR3 is CASSPGAGARRNQPQHF. The CDR3 DNA sequence: TGTGCCAGTAGTCCGGGAGCTGGGGCTAGGCGTAATCAGCCCCAGCATTTT.

This chain links TRBV19 with TRBJ1-2; D is unclear. Germline CDR1 is LNHDA and CDR2 is SQIVND (reference sequence). The CDR3 sequence is 14 residues long. V was trimmed by 0 bases and J by 2 bases, leaving 7 bases between them. CDR3 amino acids: CASSIDARNYGYTF. The CDR3 DNA follows: TGTGCCAGTAGTATAGATGCCAGAAACTATGGCTACACCTTC.

The chain recombines TRBV19 with TRBJ2-1, with a tentative D call TRBD2 (5 bases). Germline V CDR1 and CDR2: LNHDA, SQIVND (reference sequence). V was trimmed by 7 bases and J by 7 bases, leaving 17 bases between them. CDR3 size: 14 residues. The CDR3 spells CASTQRWLSNEQFF. In nucleotides, the CDR3 is TGTGCCAGTACCCAGCGGTGGCTCTCGAATGAGCAGTTCTTC.

The chain combines TRBV5-5 with TRBJ1-3, with D unclear. CDR3 size: 14 residues. V lost 3 bases and J lost 0, with 7 bases in between. Germline-derived CDR1 and CDR2 are SGHKS and YYEKEE (reference sequence). The CDR3 region has the DNA TGTGCCAGCAGCTCCTACAGCTCTGGAAACACCATATATTTT. Translated: CASSSYSSGNTIYF.

This rearrangement joins TRBV6-5 to TRBJ1-4; possibly TRBD1 for D (6 bases). Germline CDR1 MNHEY, CDR2 SVGAGI. The CDR3 totals 14 residues. Trimming shortened V by 6 bases and J by 8 bases, and 16 bases separated the two germline ends. CDR3 sequence reads: CASSSGGVGEKLFF. The CDR3 DNA is TGTGCCAGCAGCTCTGGGGGCGTCGGGGAAAAACTGTTTTTT.

The V call is TRBV7-8, the J call TRBJ2-2, with D possibly TRBD2 on 5 matching bases. CDR3 length: 15 amino acids. V lost 5 bases, J lost 4 bases, and 14 bases lay in between. The V gene's germline CDR1 is SGHVS and CDR2 FQNEAQ. In nucleotides, the CDR3 is TGTGCCAGCAGCAGCGGAGGAGGATCCACCGGGGAGCTGTTTTTT. Its protein is CASSSGGGSTGELFF. Full variable domain (outside the CDR3, taken from reference TRBV7-8 and TRBJ2-2): GAGVSQSPRYKVAKRGQDVALRCDPISGHVSLFWYQQALGQGPEFLTYFQNEAQLDKSGLPSDRFFAERPEGSVSTLKIQRTQQEDSAVYLCASSSGGGSTGELFFGEGSRLTVL.

The chain carries TRBV18 and TRBJ2-2; TRBD1 aligns across 10 bases. CDR1 is KGHSH and CDR2 is LQKENI in the germline V gene. The CDR3 runs 16 residues. V dropped 2 bases and J dropped 6; count of bases not matched to a gene: 6. The chain's CDR3 is CASSPGGTGAAGELFF. CDR3 DNA sequence: TGTGCCAGCTCACCAGGCGGGACAGGGGCGGCCGGGGAGCTGTTTTTT. Together with reference TRBV18 and TRBJ2-2, the CDR3 gives the full variable domain: NAGVMQNPRHLVRRRGQEARLRCSPMKGHSHVYWYRQLPEEGLKFMVYLQKENIIDESGMPKERFSAEFPKEGPSILRIQQVVRGDSAAYFCASSPGGTGAAGELFFGEGSRLTVL.

The rearrangement links TRBV5-4 to TRBJ2-1; D gene ambiguous. Trimming took off 0 bases at V and 7 bases at J, with 8 bases between the two ends. Germline loops: CDR1 SGHNT, CDR2 YYREEE (reference sequence). This CDR3 contains 13 residues. The CDR3 region is CASSLASLNEQFF. Written as DNA, the CDR3 is TGTGCCAGCAGCTTGGCCTCCTTGAATGAGCAGTTCTTC. The full variable domain, completed using reference TRBV5-4 and TRBJ2-1, is ETGVTQSPTHLIKTRGQQVTLRCSSQSGHNTVSWYQQALGQGPQFIFQYYREEENGRGNFPPRFSGLQFPNYSSELNVNALELDDSALYLCASSLASLNEQFFGPGTRLTVL.

The chain employs TRBV29-1 and TRBJ1-2; D possibly corresponds to TRBD1 (5 bases). CDR3 length equals 12 residues. CDR1 and CDR2 from the germline V gene are SQVTM and ANQGSEA. The V gene lost 5 bases and the J gene lost 4 bases, with 11 bases spanning the gap. The CDR3 loop reads CSVLGGTYGYTF. CDR3 nucleotides: TGCAGCGTTCTGGGAGGGACCTATGGCTACACCTTC. The complete variable domain, with remaining parts taken from reference TRBV29-1 and TRBJ1-2, reads SAVISQKPSRDICQRGTSLTIQCQVDSQVTMMFWYRQQPGQSLTLIATANQGSEATYESGFVIDKFPISRPNLTFSTLTVSNMSPEDSSIYLCSVLGGTYGYTFGSGTRLTVV.

DNA of the CDR3: TGTGCCAGCAGTCCCATAACAGGCGGATCTTATGGCTACACCTTC. Amino acids: CASSPITGGSYGYTF. The chain uses TRBV6-5 and TRBJ1-2, with D maybe TRBD1 (5 bases). The CDR3 contains 15 residues. Looked up from germline, CDR1 is MNHEY and CDR2 is SVGAGI. Trimming cost V 5 bases and J 5 bases, with 18 bases left between them.

J is TRBJ1-2 and V is TRBV18; D may be TRBD1 (5 bases). Germline CDR1 reads KGHSH; CDR2 reads LQKENI. This CDR3 region has 16 residues. Trimming removed 3 bases at V and 4 bases at J, with 18 bases between. DNA for the CDR3: TGTGCCAGCTCACCTAAAAGTGGGGGGAGCCTCTATGGCTACACCTTC. It encodes CASSPKSGGSLYGYTF.